The next 2 T cell receptor beta chains were all read from a single sample in a study of blood T cell repertoires in COVID-19. Some clones are missing from TCRdb's copy, which holds only in-frame ones; the method was immunoSEQ multiplex PCR. The table has 200,000 to 300,000 clones, approximately 86% seen once. Sequencing used peripheral blood. The receptors come from a woman in her sixties or seventies who had recovered from COVID-19.

This chain joins TRBV9 and TRBJ2-7, with no clear D. The CDR3 has 15 amino acids. The germline CDR1 and CDR2 sequences are SGDLS and YYNGEE. Between the trimmed V and J ends, which lost 3 bases and 3 bases, there was a span of 16 bases. Here the CDR3 DNA reads TGTGCCAGCAGCGCTTCACCAAGCCGAGACTACGAGCAGTACTTC. Translated, it gives CASSASPSRDYEQYF.

This clone was seen only a few times. The rearrangement uses TRBV2 and TRBJ2-3, with 10 bases identical to TRBD2. Germline CDR1 and CDR2: SNHLY and FYNNEI. CDR3 length: 15 residues. With 4 bases clipped from V and 4 bases from J, the junction kept 5 bases outside the gene matches. DNA for the CDR3: TGTGCCAGCAGTGGACTAGCGGGTACTTCAGATACGCAGTATTTT. This encodes CASSGLAGTSDTQYF. The whole variable domain, remainder taken from reference TRBV2 and TRBJ2-3, is EPEVTQTPSHQVTQMGQEVILRCVPISNHLYFYWYRQILGQKVEFLVSFYNNEISEKSEIFDDQFSVERPDGSNFTLKIRSTKLEDSAMYFCASSGLAGTSDTQYFGPGTRLTVL.